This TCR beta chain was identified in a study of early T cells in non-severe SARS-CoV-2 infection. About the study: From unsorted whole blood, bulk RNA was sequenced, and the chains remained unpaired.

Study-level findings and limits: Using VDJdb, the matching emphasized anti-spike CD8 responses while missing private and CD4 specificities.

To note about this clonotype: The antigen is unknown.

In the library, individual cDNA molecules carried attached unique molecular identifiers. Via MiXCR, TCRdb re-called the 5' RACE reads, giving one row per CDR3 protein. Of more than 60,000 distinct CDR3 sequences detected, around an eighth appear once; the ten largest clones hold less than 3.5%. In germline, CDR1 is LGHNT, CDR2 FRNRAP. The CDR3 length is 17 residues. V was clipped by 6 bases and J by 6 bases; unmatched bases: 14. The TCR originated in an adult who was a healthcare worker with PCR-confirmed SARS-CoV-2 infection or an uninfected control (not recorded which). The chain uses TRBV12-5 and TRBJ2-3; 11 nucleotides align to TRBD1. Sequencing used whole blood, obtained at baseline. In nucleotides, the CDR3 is TGTGCTAGTGGATTGAGTTTGGACAGGGGGCGATGGGATACGCAGTATTTT. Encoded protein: CASGLSLDRGRWDTQYF.